The source of this T cell receptor (beta chain) is a study of T cells after yellow fever vaccination. Study-wide results and limits: In FACS-sorted repertoires, abundant clonotypes from the bulk population could appear as contaminants.

TCRdb fed the 5' RACE reads into MiXCR, producing one record per CDR3 protein. Counted here are about 60,000 distinct CDR3 sequences, more than 5.5% occurring once; the ten biggest clones make up roughly two fifths. This clonotype was detected only a few times. As yet, its antigen is unknown. Between the trimmed V and J ends, which lost 5 bases and 5 bases, there was a span of 16 bases. CDR3 length equals 15 residues. CDR1 and CDR2 from the germline V gene are SGHTA and FQGNSA. This rearrangement joins TRBV7-2 to TRBJ2-1; D gene uncertain. The sequence came from a man aged 18-30 years who received the YFV17D yellow fever vaccine. Material: CD8+ T cells sorted from PBMCs, obtained on the day of the first yellow fever vaccination. The CDR3 region is CASSAYSGSNNEQFF. For the CDR3, the DNA is TGTGCCAGCAGCGCCTACTCTGGCAGCAACAATGAGCAGTTCTTC.